This T cell receptor (beta chain) originates from a study of blood T cell repertoires in COVID-19. CDR1 and CDR2 (germline): KGHSH, LQKENI. This CDR3 is 13 amino acids long. V lost 1 base and J lost 7, with 11 bases in between. Assay used: immunoSEQ multiplex PCR; TCRdb lists only in-frame clones, some missing. This sample yields some 52,000 clones, of which over 75% are seen a single time; 25% to 30% belongs to the top ten. This TCR derives from a human donor in a cohort sampled during active COVID-19. Input material: peripheral blood. The chain recombines TRBV18 with TRBJ2-7; D possibly corresponds to TRBD1 (6 bases). The CDR3 loop reads CASSPLAGEEQYF. The CDR3 region has the DNA TGTGCCAGCTCACCACTCGCAGGGGAAGAGCAGTACTTC.